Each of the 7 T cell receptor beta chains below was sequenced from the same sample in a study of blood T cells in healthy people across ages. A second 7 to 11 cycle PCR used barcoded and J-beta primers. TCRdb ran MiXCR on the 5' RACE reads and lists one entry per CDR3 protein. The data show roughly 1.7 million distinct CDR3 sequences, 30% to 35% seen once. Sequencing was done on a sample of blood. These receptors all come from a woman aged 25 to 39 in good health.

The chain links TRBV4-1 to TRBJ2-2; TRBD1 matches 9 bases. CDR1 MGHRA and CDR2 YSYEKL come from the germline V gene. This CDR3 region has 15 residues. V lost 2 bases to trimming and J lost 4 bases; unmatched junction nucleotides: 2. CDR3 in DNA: TGCGCCAGCAGCCAACCGACAGGGGGCACCGGGGAGCTGTTTTTT. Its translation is CASSQPTGGTGELFF.

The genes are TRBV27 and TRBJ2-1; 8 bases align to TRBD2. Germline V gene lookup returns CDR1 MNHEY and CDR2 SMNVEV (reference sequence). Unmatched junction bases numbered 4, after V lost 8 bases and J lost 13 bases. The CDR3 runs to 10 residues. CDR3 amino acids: CASQRESQFF. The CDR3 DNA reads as TGTGCCAGCCAGCGGGAGTCTCAGTTCTTC.

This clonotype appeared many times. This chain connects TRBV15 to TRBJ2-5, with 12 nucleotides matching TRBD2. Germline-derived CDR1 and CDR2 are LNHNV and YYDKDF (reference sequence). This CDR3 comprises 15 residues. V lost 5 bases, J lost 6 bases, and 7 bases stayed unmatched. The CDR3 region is CATSDGTSGWKTQYF. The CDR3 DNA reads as TGTGCCACCAGCGACGGGACTAGCGGGTGGAAGACCCAGTACTTC.

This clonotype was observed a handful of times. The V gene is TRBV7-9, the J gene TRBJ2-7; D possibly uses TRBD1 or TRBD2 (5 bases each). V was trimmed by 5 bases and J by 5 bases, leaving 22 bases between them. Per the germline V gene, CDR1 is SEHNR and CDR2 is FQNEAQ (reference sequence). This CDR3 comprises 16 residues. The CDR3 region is CASSAGGWGYFDEQYF. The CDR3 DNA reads TGTGCCAGCAGCGCTGGGGGATGGGGCTACTTCGACGAGCAGTACTTC. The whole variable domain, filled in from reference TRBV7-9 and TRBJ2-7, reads DTGVSQNPRHKITKRGQNVTFRCDPISEHNRLYWYRQTLGQGPEFLTYFQNEAQLEKSRLLSDRFSAERPKGSFSTLEIQRTEQGDSAMYLCASSAGGWGYFDEQYFGPGTRLTVT.

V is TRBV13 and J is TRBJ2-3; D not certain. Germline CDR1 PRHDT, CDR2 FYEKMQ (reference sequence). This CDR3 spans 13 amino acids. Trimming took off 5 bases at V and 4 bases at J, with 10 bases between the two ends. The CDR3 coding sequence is TGTGCCAGCAGCACCTACGCCCCAGATACGCAGTATTTT. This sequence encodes CASSTYAPDTQYF.

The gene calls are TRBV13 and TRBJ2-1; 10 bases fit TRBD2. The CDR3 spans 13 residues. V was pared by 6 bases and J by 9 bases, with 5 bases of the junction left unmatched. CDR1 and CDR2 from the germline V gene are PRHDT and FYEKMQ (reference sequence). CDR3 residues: CASRSGGATEQFF. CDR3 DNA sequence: TGTGCCAGCAGGAGCGGGGGGGCCACTGAGCAGTTCTTC.

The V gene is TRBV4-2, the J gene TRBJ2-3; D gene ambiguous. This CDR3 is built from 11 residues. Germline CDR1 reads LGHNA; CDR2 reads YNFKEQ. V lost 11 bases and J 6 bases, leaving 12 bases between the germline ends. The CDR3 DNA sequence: TGTGCCCCCTCTCTGCGGGATACGCAGTATTTT. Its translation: CAPSLRDTQYF.